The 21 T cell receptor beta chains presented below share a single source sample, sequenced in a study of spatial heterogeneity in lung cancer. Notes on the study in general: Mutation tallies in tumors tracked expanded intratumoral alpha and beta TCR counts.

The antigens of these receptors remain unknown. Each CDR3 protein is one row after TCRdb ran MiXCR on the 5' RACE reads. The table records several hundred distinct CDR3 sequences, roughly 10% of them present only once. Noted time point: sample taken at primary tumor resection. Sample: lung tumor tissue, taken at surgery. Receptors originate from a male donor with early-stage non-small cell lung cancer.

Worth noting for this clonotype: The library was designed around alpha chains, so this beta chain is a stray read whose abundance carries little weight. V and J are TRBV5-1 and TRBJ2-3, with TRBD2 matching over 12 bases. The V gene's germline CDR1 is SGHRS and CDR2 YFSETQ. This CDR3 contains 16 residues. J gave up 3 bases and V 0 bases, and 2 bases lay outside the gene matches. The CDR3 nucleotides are TGCGCCAGCAGCTTGGGACTAGCGGGAGTAACAGATACGCAGTATTTT. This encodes CASSLGLAGVTDTQYF.

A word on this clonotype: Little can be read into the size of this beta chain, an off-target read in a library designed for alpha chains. CDR3 in DNA: TGCGCCAGCAGCTTGACAGAGACCCAGTACTTC. Protein sequence: CASSLTETQYF. This chain uses TRBV5-1 with TRBJ2-5; D is undetermined. Trimming took 1 base from V and 4 from J, leaving 2 bases between them. Per germline, CDR1 SGHRS and CDR2 YFSETQ. This CDR3 spans 11 amino acids.

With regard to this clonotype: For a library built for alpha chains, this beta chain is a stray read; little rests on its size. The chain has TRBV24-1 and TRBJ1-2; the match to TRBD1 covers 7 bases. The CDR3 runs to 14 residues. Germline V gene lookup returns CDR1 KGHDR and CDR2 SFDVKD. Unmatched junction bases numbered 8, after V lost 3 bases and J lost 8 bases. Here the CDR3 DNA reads TGTGCCACCAGTGATACTATGACAGGGCGAGGCTACACCTTC. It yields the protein CATSDTMTGRGYTF.

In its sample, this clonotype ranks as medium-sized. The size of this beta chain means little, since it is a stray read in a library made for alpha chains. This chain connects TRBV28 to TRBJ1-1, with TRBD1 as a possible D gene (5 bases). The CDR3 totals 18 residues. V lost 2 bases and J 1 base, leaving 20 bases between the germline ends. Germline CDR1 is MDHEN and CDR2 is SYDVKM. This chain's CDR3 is CASSLGPDSIFSNTEAFF. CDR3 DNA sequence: TGTGCCAGCAGTTTAGGGCCCGACAGCATATTTTCGAACACTGAAGCTTTCTTT.

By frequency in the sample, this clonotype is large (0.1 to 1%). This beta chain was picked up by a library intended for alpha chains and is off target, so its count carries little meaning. The CDR3 region has the DNA TGTGCCAGCAGCGGGCGTGGGACAGGGGGCGGCACTGAAGCTTTCTTT. Its protein is CASSGRGTGGGTEAFF. The chain combines TRBV7-2 with TRBJ1-1, with TRBD1 matching over 12 bases. CDR1 is SGHTA, CDR2 FQGNSA, per germline. The CDR3 length is 16 residues. V shed 5 bases and J 4 bases; nucleotides not matched to a gene: 8.

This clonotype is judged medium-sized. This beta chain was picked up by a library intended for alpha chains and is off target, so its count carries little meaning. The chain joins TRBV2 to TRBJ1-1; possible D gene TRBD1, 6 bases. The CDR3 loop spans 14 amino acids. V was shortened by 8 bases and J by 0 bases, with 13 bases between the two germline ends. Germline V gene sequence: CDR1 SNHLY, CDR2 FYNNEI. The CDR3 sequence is CASLDSPLNTEAFF. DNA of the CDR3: TGTGCCAGCTTGGACAGCCCACTGAACACTGAAGCTTTCTTT.

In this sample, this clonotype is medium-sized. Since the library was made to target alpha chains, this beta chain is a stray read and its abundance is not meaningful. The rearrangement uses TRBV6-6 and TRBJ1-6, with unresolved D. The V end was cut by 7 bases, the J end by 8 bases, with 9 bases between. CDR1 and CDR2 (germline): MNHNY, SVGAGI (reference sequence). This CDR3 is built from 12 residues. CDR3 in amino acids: CASTFGDSPLHF. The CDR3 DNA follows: TGTGCCAGCACGTTCGGGGATTCACCCCTCCACTTT.

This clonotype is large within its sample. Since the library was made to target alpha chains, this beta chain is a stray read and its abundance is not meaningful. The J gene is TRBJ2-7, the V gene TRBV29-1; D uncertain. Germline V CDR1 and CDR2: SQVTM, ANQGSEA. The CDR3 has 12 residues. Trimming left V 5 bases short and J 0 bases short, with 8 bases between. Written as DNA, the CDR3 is TGCAGCGTTCGGTGGGGCTCCTACGAGCAGTACTTC. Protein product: CSVRWGSYEQYF.

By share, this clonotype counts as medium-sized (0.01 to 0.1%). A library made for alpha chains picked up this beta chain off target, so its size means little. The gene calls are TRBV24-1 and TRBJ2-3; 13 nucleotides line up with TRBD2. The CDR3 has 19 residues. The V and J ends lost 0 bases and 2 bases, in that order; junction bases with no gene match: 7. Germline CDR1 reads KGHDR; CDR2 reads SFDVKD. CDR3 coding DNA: TGTGCCACCAGTGATTTGGAAGGACTAGCGGGGGCCATCACAGATACGCAGTATTTT. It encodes CATSDLEGLAGAITDTQYF.

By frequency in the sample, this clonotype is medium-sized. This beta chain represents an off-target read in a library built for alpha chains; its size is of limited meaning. CDR3: CASSPEVLGANTGELFF. The CDR3 DNA is TGCGCCAGCAGCCCCGAAGTGTTGGGCGCGAACACCGGGGAGCTGTTTTTT. The rearrangement links TRBV5-1 to TRBJ2-2, with D unclear. The CDR3 is 17 residues long. The germline V gene has CDR1 SGHRS and CDR2 YFSETQ. Trimming removed 4 bases from V and 0 bases from J, with 16 bases in between.

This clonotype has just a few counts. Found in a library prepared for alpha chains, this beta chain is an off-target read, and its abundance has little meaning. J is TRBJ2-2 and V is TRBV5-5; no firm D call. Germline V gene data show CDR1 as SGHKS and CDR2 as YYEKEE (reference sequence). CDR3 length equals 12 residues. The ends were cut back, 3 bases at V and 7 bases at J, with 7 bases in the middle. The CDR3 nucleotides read TGTGCCAGCAGCTGGAGTTACGGGGAGCTGTTTTTT. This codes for CASSWSYGELFF.

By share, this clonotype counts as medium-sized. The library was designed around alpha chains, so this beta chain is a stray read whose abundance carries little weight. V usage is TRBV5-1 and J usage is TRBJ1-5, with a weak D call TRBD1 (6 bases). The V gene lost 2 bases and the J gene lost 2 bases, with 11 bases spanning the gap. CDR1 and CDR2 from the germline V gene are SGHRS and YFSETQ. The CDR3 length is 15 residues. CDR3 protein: CASSFSGAGNQPQHF. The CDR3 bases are TGCGCCAGCAGCTTTTCGGGGGCCGGCAATCAGCCCCAGCATTTT.

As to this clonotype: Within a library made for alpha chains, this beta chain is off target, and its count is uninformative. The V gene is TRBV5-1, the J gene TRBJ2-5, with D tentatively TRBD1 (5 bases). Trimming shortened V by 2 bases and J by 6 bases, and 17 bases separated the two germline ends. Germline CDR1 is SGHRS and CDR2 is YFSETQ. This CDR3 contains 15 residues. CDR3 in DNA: TGCGCCAGCAGCTTCGAGCAGGGTCGTTCGAAGACCCAGTACTTC. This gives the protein CASSFEQGRSKTQYF. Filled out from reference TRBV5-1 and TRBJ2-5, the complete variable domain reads KAGVTQTPRYLIKTRGQQVTLSCSPISGHRSVSWYQQTPGQGLQFLFEYFSETQRNKGNFPGRFSGRQFSNSRSEMNVSTLELGDSALYLCASSFEQGRSKTQYFGPGTRLLVL.

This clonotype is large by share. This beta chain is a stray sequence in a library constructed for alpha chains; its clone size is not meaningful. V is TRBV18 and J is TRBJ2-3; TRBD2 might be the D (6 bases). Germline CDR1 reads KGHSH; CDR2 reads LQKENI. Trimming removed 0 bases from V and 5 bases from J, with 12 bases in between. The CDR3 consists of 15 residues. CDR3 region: CASSPPRPEGDTQYF. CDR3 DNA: TGTGCCAGCTCACCACCCCGTCCGGAGGGAGATACGCAGTATTTT.

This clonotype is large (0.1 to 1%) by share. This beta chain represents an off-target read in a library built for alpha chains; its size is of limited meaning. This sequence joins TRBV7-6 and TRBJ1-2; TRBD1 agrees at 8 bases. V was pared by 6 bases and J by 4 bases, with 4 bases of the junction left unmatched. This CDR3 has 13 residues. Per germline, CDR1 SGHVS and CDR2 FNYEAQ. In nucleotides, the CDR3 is TGTGCCAGCAGTCCAGGGGGCTCCTATGGCTACACCTTC. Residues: CASSPGGSYGYTF. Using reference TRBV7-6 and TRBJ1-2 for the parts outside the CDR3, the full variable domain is GAGVSQSPRYKVTKRGQDVALRCDPISGHVSLYWYRQALGQGPEFLTYFNYEAQQDKSGLPNDRFSAERPEGSISTLTIQRTEQRDSAMYRCASSPGGSYGYTFGSGTRLTVV.

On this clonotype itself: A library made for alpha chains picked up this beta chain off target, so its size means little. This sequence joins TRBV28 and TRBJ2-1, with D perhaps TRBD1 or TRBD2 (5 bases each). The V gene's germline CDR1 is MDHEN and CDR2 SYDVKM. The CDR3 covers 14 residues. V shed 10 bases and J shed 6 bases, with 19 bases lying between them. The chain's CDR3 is CATSRDGDTNEQFF. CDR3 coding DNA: TGTGCCACCTCCCGGGACGGCGACACCAATGAGCAGTTCTTC.

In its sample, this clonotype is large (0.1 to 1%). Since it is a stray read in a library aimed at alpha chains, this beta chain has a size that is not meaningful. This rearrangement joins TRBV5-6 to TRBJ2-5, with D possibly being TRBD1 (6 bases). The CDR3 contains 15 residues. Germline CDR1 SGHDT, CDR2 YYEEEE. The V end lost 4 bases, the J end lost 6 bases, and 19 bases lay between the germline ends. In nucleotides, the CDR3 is TGTGCCAGCAGCCCAGGGGACGGTATTTCTAAGACCCAGTACTTC. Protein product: CASSPGDGISKTQYF.

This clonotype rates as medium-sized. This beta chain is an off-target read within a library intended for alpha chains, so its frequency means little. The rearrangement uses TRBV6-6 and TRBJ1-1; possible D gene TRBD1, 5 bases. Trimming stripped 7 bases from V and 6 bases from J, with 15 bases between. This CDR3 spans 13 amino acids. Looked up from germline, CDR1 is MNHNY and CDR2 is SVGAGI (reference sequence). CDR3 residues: CASKGRESAEAFF. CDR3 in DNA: TGTGCCAGCAAGGGCAGGGAGAGCGCTGAAGCTTTCTTT.

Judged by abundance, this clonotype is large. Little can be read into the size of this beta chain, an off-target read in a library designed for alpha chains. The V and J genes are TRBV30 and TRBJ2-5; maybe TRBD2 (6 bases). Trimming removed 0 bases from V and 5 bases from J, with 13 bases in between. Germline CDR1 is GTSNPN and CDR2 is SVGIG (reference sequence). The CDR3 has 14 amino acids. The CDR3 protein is CAWSVRGAGETQYF. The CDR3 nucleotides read TGTGCCTGGAGTGTCCGAGGAGCGGGCGAGACCCAGTACTTC.

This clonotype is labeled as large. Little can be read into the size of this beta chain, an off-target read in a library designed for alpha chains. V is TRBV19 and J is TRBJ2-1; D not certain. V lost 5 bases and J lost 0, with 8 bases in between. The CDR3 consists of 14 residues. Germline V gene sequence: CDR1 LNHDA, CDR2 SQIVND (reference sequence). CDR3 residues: CASSPRTSYNEQFF. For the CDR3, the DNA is TGTGCCAGTAGTCCCCGTACCTCCTACAATGAGCAGTTCTTC.

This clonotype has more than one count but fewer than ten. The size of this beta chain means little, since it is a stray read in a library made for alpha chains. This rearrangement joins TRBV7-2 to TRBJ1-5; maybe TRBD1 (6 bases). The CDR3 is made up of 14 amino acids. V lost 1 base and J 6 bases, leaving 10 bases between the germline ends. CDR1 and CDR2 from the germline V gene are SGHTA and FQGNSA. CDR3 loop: CASSLGGGSQPQHF. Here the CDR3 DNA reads TGTGCCAGCAGCTTAGGGGGGGGCAGTCAGCCCCAGCATTTT.